These T cell receptor beta chains were read from a single sample in a study of CD8 T cells in Susac syndrome. TCRdb fed the immunoSEQ multiplex PCR reads into MiXCR, producing one record per CDR3 protein. Among fewer than 350,000 distinct CDR3 sequences, around 91% were seen once, and the ten largest hold around 0.2%. The sequenced material came from CD8+ T cells from PBMCs. These receptors originate from a human donor with multiple sclerosis. The CDR3 runs from the conserved cysteine through the conserved F or W. The D gene is left open where the match is weak. A row's size may be missing; if present it is once, few, many or a size class.

D	size	V	J	CDR3	DNA
-	-	TRBV28	TRBJ2-5	CASSSGFLLGGNQETQYF	TGTGCCAGCAGTTCAGGGTTCCTATTGGGCGGGAACCAAGAGACCCAGTACTTC
TRBD1	-	TRBV27	TRBJ2-2	CASNPTGFGVDTGELFF	TGTGCCAGCAATCCGACAGGGTTCGGAGTTGACACCGGGGAGCTGTTTTTT
-	-	TRBV6-1	TRBJ2-6	CASSEEGAGANVLTF	TGTGCCAGCAGTGAAGAAGGGGCTGGGGCCAACGTCCTGACTTTC
TRBD1	-	TRBV11-3	TRBJ2-1	CASSLGGGTGVNEQFF	TGTGCCAGCAGCTTAGGTGGAGGGACAGGGGTAAATGAGCAGTTCTTC
-	few	TRBV28	TRBJ1-3	CASSFGNTIYF	TGTGCCAGCAGTTTTGGAAACACCATATATTTT
-	-	TRBV7-3	TRBJ2-1	CASSSSPWGSNEQFF	TGTGCCAGCAGTTCATCCCCGTGGGGATCCAATGAGCAGTTCTTC
-	-	TRBV4-2	TRBJ2-7	CASSQGGAAAPTYEQYF	TGTGCCAGCAGCCAAGGTGGAGCGGCAGCGCCAACCTACGAGCAGTACTTC
TRBD1	-	TRBV14	TRBJ2-1	CASSQLQGSGYEQFF	TGTGCCAGCAGCCAACTACAGGGGTCCGGGTATGAGCAGTTCTTC
-	few	TRBV14	TRBJ2-7	CASSQDGRVKYEQYF	TGTGCCAGCAGCCAAGACGGCAGGGTAAAGTACGAGCAGTACTTC
TRBD1	-	TRBV28	TRBJ2-1	CASTQGAGNEQFF	TGTGCCAGCACACAGGGGGCCGGGAATGAGCAGTTCTTC
-	-	TRBV19	TRBJ2-1	CASSIGGFNTIYNEQFF	TGTGCCAGTAGTATAGGGGGGTTTAACACCATCTACAATGAGCAGTTCTTC
-	-	TRBV29-1	TRBJ2-1	CSATSVSYNEQFF	TGCAGCGCCACAAGTGTGTCCTACAATGAGCAGTTCTTC
TRBD1	-	TRBV12-3/TRBV12-4	TRBJ1-4	CASSVPGQGGEKLFF	TGTGCCAGCAGTGTACCGGGACAGGGAGGCGAAAAACTGTTTTTT
-	-	TRBV9	TRBJ2-3	CASSPHGVGWTDTQYF	TGTGCCAGCAGCCCCCATGGGGTTGGGTGGACAGATACGCAGTATTTT
-	-	TRBV6-5	TRBJ1-1	CASSPTIPGNTEAFF	TGTGCCAGCAGTCCTACCATACCGGGCAACACTGAAGCTTTCTTT
TRBD1	-	TRBV7-9	TRBJ1-2	CASSFGRGRDYGYTF	TGTGCCAGCAGCTTCGGTAGGGGGCGCGACTATGGCTACACCTTC
TRBD2	-	TRBV4-3	TRBJ2-3	CASSQDGAGGQDTQYF	TGCGCCAGCAGCCAAGATGGAGCGGGGGGGCAGGATACGCAGTATTTT
TRBD2	once	TRBV5-4	TRBJ2-7	CASLRAGASEQYF	TGTGCCAGCTTACGAGCGGGAGCTTCCGAGCAGTACTTC
-	-	TRBV6-5	TRBJ2-3	CASSPGEGADTQYF	TGTGCCAGCAGTCCGGGGGAGGGGGCAGATACGCAGTATTTT
-	-	TRBV4-3	TRBJ1-1	CASSQVGGGTEAFF	TGCGCCAGCAGCCAAGTAGGCGGGGGCACTGAAGCTTTCTTT
TRBD1	-	TRBV7-9	TRBJ1-4	CASSLGTGIEKLFF	TGTGCCAGCAGCTTGGGGACAGGGATTGAAAAACTGTTTTTT
TRBD1	-	TRBV6-2/TRBV6-3	TRBJ1-5	CASSYRDRKRNQPQHF	TGTGCCAGCAGTTACCGGGACAGGAAGCGCAATCAGCCCCAGCATTTT
-	-	TRBV4-2	TRBJ2-7	CASSQGHGITGHEQYF	TGTGCCAGCAGCCAAGGGCACGGGATAACGGGTCACGAGCAGTACTTC
TRBD1	once	TRBV28	TRBJ2-5	CASKLDRGPQETQYF	TGTGCCAGCAAACTGGACAGGGGGCCACAAGAGACCCAGTACTTC
-	-	TRBV30	TRBJ2-5	CAWSVYTQETQYF	TGTGCCTGGAGTGTATACACGCAAGAGACCCAGTACTTC
-	few	TRBV7-9	TRBJ2-7	CASSLEGPSYEQYF	TGTGCCAGCAGCCTAGAGGGACCGAGCTACGAGCAGTACTTC
-	-	TRBV27	TRBJ2-7	CASSRGTSGVLSEQYF	TGTGCCAGCAGTCGAGGCACCTCAGGGGTCCTAAGCGAGCAGTACTTC
-	once	TRBV7-8	TRBJ2-7	CASSIFRGSSYEQYF	TGTGCCAGCAGCATCTTCCGGGGGAGCTCCTACGAGCAGTACTTC
-	-	TRBV27	TRBJ2-7	CASSLLSFGVINEQYF	TGTGCCAGCAGTTTACTGTCCTTCGGGGTTATCAACGAGCAGTACTTC
TRBD1	-	TRBV20-1	TRBJ1-2	CSALPPGQDNYGYTF	TGCAGTGCTCTCCCCCCGGGACAGGATAACTATGGCTACACCTTC
-	once	TRBV5-4	TRBJ1-4	CASSFWGEKLFF	TGTGCCAGCAGCTTTTGGGGGGAAAAACTGTTTTTT
-	-	TRBV12-3/TRBV12-4	TRBJ2-2	CASHSAGELFF	TGTGCCAGCCACTCGGCCGGGGAGCTGTTTTTT
-	-	TRBV6-2/TRBV6-3	TRBJ2-6	CASSYSSLSGANVLTF	TGTGCCAGCAGTTACTCTTCACTATCTGGGGCCAACGTCCTGACTTTC
-	few	TRBV7-2	TRBJ2-2	CASSVIGDLKTGELFF	TGTGCCAGCAGCGTGATCGGGGATCTAAAGACCGGGGAGCTGTTTTTT
TRBD1	few	TRBV2	TRBJ2-7	CASSEDGTVGHEQYF	TGTGCCAGCAGTGAAGACGGGACAGTAGGCCACGAGCAGTACTTC
TRBD2	-	TRBV27	TRBJ2-3	CASSFLAGGYTRDTQYF	TGTGCCAGCAGTTTTCTAGCGGGGGGCTATACAAGAGATACGCAGTATTTT
TRBD1	-	TRBV7-9	TRBJ2-1	CASSTTRDRDNEQFF	TGTGCCAGCAGCACCACCCGGGACAGGGACAATGAGCAGTTCTTC
TRBD2	-	TRBV10-3	TRBJ2-1	CASGTSGRGNEQFF	TGTGCCAGTGGGACTAGCGGGAGGGGTAATGAGCAGTTCTTC
-	once	TRBV12-3/TRBV12-4	TRBJ2-4	CASSPGDLAKNIQYF	TGTGCCAGCAGCCCGGGGGATTTAGCCAAAAACATTCAGTACTTC
TRBD1	-	TRBV9	TRBJ2-7	CASSVSGQGRYEQYF	TGTGCCAGCAGCGTATCGGGACAGGGCCGCTACGAGCAGTACTTC
TRBD1	few	TRBV6-4	TRBJ2-2	CASSLRTGDNPGELFF	TGTGCCAGCAGCCTGAGGACAGGGGACAATCCTGGGGAGCTGTTTTTT
-	-	TRBV4-2	TRBJ2-2	CASSSSGGMNTGELFF	TGTGCCAGCAGCTCGAGTGGGGGGATGAACACCGGGGAGCTGTTTTTT
-	-	TRBV2	TRBJ1-3	CASQVRGYGNTIYF	TGTGCCAGCCAAGTCCGGGGTTATGGAAACACCATATATTTT
-	-	TRBV19	TRBJ1-1	CASSIGTRGGTEAFF	TGTGCCAGTAGTATCGGGACAAGGGGAGGAACTGAAGCTTTCTTT
TRBD2	-	TRBV12-3/TRBV12-4	TRBJ2-5	CASSPSGLGETQYF	TGTGCCAGCAGTCCTAGCGGACTGGGGGAGACCCAGTACTTC
TRBD2	-	TRBV15	TRBJ2-7	CATSKRTSGSYEQYF	TGTGCCACCAGCAAAAGGACTAGCGGGAGTTACGAGCAGTACTTC
-	-	TRBV7-9	TRBJ2-1	CASSPPAGDLSYNEQFF	TGTGCCAGCAGCCCGCCGGCAGGGGACCTCTCCTACAATGAGCAGTTCTTC